Listed below are T cell receptor beta chains from one sample, sequenced in a study of shared clonotypes between healthy human individuals. Profiling relied on immunoSEQ multiplex PCR, and the TCRdb table lists in-frame clones only, not all of them. Here the sample spans a few hundred thousand clones, around 77% being singletons. Sequenced: PBMCs. Source of these receptors: a middle-aged woman in good health. Some clones in this sample may be carry-over from other donors' samples. Both conserved end residues are part of each CDR3. A D gene is named only where the DNA matches it firmly. Clone size is given for some rows only: seen once, a few or many times, or a class if the clone is expanded.

CDR3	DNA	V	length	size	D	J
CASSSEGRPHEQYF	TGTGCCAGCAGCTCGGAGGGACGGCCCCACGAGCAGTACTTC	TRBV7-9	14	NA	NA	TRBJ2-7
CASSPWGAGELFF	TGTGCCAGCAGCCCCTGGGGGGCCGGGGAGCTGTTTTTT	TRBV9	13	NA	NA	TRBJ2-2
CATSRDSVAGGYTF	TGTGCCACCAGCAGAGATTCCGTGGCAGGGGGCTACACCTTC	TRBV15	14	NA	NA	TRBJ1-2
CASRGTGRVPQHF	TGTGCCAGCAGGGGGACAGGGAGAGTACCCCAGCATTTT	TRBV2	13	NA	TRBD1	TRBJ1-5
CASSFGNSYEQYF	TGTGCCAGCAGCTTCGGTAACTCCTACGAGCAGTACTTC	TRBV7-6	13	NA	NA	TRBJ2-7
CASSNQRELAFF	TGTGCCAGCAGCAACCAGCGGGAGCTAGCGTTCTTC	TRBV7-2	12	few	TRBD2	TRBJ2-1
CASSPQAGGELFF	TGTGCCAGCAGCCCCCAAGCGGGCGGGGAGCTGTTTTTT	TRBV7-3	13	NA	NA	TRBJ2-2
CASSSPPRAGSYEQYF	TGTGCCAGCAGTTCCCCACCAAGGGCAGGATCCTACGAGCAGTACTTC	TRBV28	16	NA	NA	TRBJ2-7
CASSPIPGKQTLNTEAFF	TGTGCCAGCAGCCCCATCCCGGGCAAGCAGACCTTAAACACTGAAGCTTTCTTT	TRBV5-6	18	NA	NA	TRBJ1-1
CASSFSAGPYEQYF	TGTGCCAGCAGTTTCAGCGCGGGGCCCTACGAGCAGTACTTC	TRBV27	14	NA	NA	TRBJ2-7
CSVMKGGNTGELFF	TGCAGCGTTATGAAGGGGGGAAACACCGGGGAGCTGTTTTTT	TRBV29-1	14	NA	NA	TRBJ2-2
CASSQRQIVNTEAFF	TGTGCCAGCAGTCAGAGACAGATTGTGAACACTGAAGCTTTCTTT	TRBV2	15	few	NA	TRBJ1-1
CASSPSNYGYTF	TGTGCCAGCAGCCCGAGTAACTATGGCTACACCTTC	TRBV6-5	12	NA	NA	TRBJ1-2
CASRWGSNSNQPQHF	TGTGCCAGTAGATGGGGGAGTAATAGCAATCAGCCCCAGCATTTT	TRBV19	15	NA	NA	TRBJ1-5
CASSYRDRGLTGELFF	TGCGCCAGCAGCTACCGGGACAGGGGGCTTACCGGGGAGCTGTTTTTT	TRBV5-1	16	NA	TRBD1	TRBJ2-2
CASSLDTGRTESEQYF	TGTGCCAGCAGCTTGGATACGGGGAGAACGGAAAGCGAGCAGTACTTC	TRBV5-4	16	NA	NA	TRBJ2-7
CATAGSYYEQYF	TGTGCCACAGCGGGATCCTACTACGAGCAGTACTTC	TRBV6-6	12	NA	TRBD2	TRBJ2-7
CASSETDYEQYF	TGTGCCAGCAGTGAGACAGACTACGAGCAGTACTTC	TRBV28	12	few	NA	TRBJ2-7
CASSLLRDTQYF	TGTGCCAGCAGCTTATTGCGGGATACGCAGTATTTT	TRBV7-9	12	NA	NA	TRBJ2-3
CASSKGSGGQGTDTQYF	TGTGCCAGCAGCAAAGGATCGGGCGGGCAAGGCACAGATACGCAGTATTTT	TRBV21-1	17	NA	NA	TRBJ2-3
CASSLVGTATNEKLFF	TGTGCCAGCAGCTTAGTTGGGACAGCAACTAATGAAAAACTGTTTTTT	TRBV7-6	16	NA	TRBD1	TRBJ1-4
CASSPREYHSPLHF	TGTGCCAGCAGTCCACGGGAGTATCATTCACCCCTCCACTTT	TRBV27	14	NA	NA	TRBJ1-6
CASSRRRNTEAFF	TGTGCCAGCAGCCGAAGACGGAACACTGAAGCTTTCTTT	TRBV7-3	13	NA	NA	TRBJ1-1
CASSPTPPTTGGEQFF	TGTGCCAGCAGCCCCACCCCCCCAACGACAGGGGGTGAGCAGTTCTTC	TRBV7-3	16	once	TRBD1	TRBJ2-1
CASSLERHQPQHF	TGTGCCAGCAGCTTAGAAAGGCATCAGCCCCAGCATTTT	TRBV11-2	13	NA	NA	TRBJ1-5
CASRESLGSEAFF	TGTGCCTCCAGGGAGAGCTTGGGCTCTGAAGCTTTCTTT	TRBV28	13	NA	NA	TRBJ1-1
CASRPAGTSGSYEQYF	TGTGCCAGCAGGCCTGCGGGGACTAGCGGATCCTACGAGCAGTACTTC	TRBV5-4	16	NA	TRBD2	TRBJ2-7
CAISERLLSEQYF	TGTGCCATCAGTGAGAGGTTGTTGAGCGAGCAGTACTTC	TRBV10-3	13	NA	NA	TRBJ2-7
CASSSPSGRREQFF	TGTGCCAGCAGTTCCCCTAGCGGGAGGAGAGAGCAGTTCTTC	TRBV28	14	many	TRBD2	TRBJ2-1
CASSVLGGGYEQYF	TGTGCCAGCAGCGTGCTGGGGGGCGGCTACGAGCAGTACTTC	TRBV14	14	NA	NA	TRBJ2-7
CASGPGVESGYTF	TGTGCTAGTGGTCCCGGCGTCGAGTCTGGCTACACCTTC	TRBV12-5	13	NA	NA	TRBJ1-2
CASSQDTLAGVSGELFF	TGCGCCAGCAGCCAAGATACCCTAGCGGGAGTTTCCGGGGAGCTGTTTTTT	TRBV4-3	17	few	TRBD2	TRBJ2-2
CASSQERAGHNQPQHF	TGCGCCAGCAGCCAAGAACGGGCAGGGCACAATCAGCCCCAGCATTTT	TRBV4-1	16	once	NA	TRBJ1-5
CASSGSRVNTEAFF	TGTGCCAGCAGTGGTTCCAGGGTGAACACTGAAGCTTTCTTT	TRBV6-1	14	once	NA	TRBJ1-1
CASSLKAGGPGELFF	TGTGCCAGCAGCTTAAAAGCGGGAGGTCCCGGGGAGCTGTTTTTT	TRBV7-2	15	NA	TRBD2	TRBJ2-2
CASSLSGQPQHF	TGTGCCAGCAGTTTGTCGGGTCAGCCCCAGCATTTT	TRBV28	12	NA	NA	TRBJ1-5
CASSPAMAGGADTQYF	TGTGCCAGCAGCCCAGCGATGGCGGGAGGGGCAGATACGCAGTATTTT	TRBV14	16	NA	TRBD2	TRBJ2-3
CASSQHRGQAFF	TGTGCCAGCAGCCAGCACCGGGGGCAAGCTTTCTTT	TRBV14	12	NA	NA	TRBJ1-1
CASSQDPGQAYEQYF	TGTGCCAGCAGCCAAGATCCTGGACAGGCCTACGAGCAGTACTTC	TRBV4-2	15	NA	TRBD1	TRBJ2-7
CASSLVGEANYGYTF	TGTGCCAGCAGCCTCGTAGGGGAAGCTAACTATGGCTACACCTTC	TRBV5-6	15	few	NA	TRBJ1-2
CASTKGHGVGGEQFF	TGTGCCAGCACTAAGGGACACGGGGTGGGTGGTGAGCAGTTCTTC	TRBV27	15	NA	NA	TRBJ2-1
CATSRDASGSYEQYF	TGTGCCACCAGCAGAGATGCTAGCGGGAGTTACGAGCAGTACTTC	TRBV15	15	NA	TRBD2	TRBJ2-7
CAITLDRTYGYTF	TGTGCCATCACACTGGACAGGACATATGGCTACACCTTC	TRBV10-3	13	NA	TRBD1	TRBJ1-2
CATSSNPNYNEQFF	TGTGCCACTTCCTCAAATCCAAACTACAATGAGCAGTTCTTC	TRBV19	14	NA	NA	TRBJ2-1
CASSQGPGTANEQFF	TGTGCCAGCAGCCAGGGCCCTGGGACAGCTAATGAGCAGTTCTTC	TRBV11-1	15	NA	TRBD1	TRBJ2-1
CASSLRSGNTIYF	TGTGCCAGCAGCCTGCGCTCTGGAAACACCATATATTTT	TRBV6-1	13	few	NA	TRBJ1-3
CASRRSGAADTQYF	TGTGCCAGCAGACGAAGCGGGGCCGCAGATACGCAGTATTTT	TRBV11-3	14	NA	TRBD2	TRBJ2-3
CASSPGDTGELFF	TGTGCCAGCAGCCCGGGAGACACCGGGGAGCTGTTTTTT	TRBV14	13	few	NA	TRBJ2-2